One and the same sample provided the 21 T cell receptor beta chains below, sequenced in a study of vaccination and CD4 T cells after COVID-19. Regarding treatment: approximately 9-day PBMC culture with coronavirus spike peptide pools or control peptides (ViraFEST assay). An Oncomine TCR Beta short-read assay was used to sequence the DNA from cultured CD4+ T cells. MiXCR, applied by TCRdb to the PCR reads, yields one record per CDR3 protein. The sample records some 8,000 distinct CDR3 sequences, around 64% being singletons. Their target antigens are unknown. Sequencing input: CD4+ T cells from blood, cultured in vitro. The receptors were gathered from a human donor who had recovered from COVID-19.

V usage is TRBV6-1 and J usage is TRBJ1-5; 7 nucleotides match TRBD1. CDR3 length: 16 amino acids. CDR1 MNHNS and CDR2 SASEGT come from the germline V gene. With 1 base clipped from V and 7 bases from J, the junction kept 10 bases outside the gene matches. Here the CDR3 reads CASSEGRQGWGQPQHF. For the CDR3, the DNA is TGTGCCAGCAGTGAAGGGCGACAGGGCTGGGGACAGCCCCAGCATTTT.

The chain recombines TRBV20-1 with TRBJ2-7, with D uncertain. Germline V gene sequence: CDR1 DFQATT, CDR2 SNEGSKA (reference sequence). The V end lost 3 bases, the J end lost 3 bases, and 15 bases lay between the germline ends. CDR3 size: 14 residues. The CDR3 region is CSASPFDSNYEQYF. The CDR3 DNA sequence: TGCAGTGCTAGTCCCTTTGACTCGAACTACGAGCAGTACTTC.

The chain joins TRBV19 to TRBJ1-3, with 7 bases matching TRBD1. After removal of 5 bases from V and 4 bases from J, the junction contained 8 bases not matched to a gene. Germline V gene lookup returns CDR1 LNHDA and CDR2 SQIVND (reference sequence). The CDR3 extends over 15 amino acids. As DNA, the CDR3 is TGTGCCAGTAGTTCCCAGGGGGGGTCAGGAAACACCATATATTTT. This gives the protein CASSSQGGSGNTIYF.

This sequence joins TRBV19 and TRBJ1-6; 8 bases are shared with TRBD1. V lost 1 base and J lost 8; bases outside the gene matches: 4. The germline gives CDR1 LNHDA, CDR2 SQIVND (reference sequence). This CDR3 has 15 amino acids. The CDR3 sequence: CASSIGDRFDSPLHF. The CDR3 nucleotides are TGTGCCAGTAGTATAGGGGACAGGTTTGATTCACCCCTCCACTTT.

CDR3 loop: CASREGDGSSGANVLTF. The CDR3 DNA reads as TGTGCCAGCAGAGAAGGGGACGGAAGCTCTGGGGCCAACGTCCTGACTTTC. The chain combines TRBV9 with TRBJ2-6; either TRBD1 or TRBD2 may fit D (5 bases each). Trimming cost V 5 bases and J 0 bases, with 15 bases left between them. Per the germline V gene, CDR1 is SGDLS and CDR2 is YYNGEE. CDR3 length: 17 residues.

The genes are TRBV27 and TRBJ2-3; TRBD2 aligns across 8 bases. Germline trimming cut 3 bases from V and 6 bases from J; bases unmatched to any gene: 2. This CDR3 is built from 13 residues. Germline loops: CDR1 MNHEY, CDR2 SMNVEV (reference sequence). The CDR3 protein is CASSFSGTDTQYF. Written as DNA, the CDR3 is TGTGCCAGCAGTTTTAGCGGGACTGATACGCAGTATTTT.

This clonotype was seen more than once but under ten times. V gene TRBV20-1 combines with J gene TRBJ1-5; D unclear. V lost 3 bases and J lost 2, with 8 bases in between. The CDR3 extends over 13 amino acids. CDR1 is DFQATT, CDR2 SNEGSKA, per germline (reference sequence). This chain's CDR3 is CSASNERNQPQHF. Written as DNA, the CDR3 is TGCAGTGCTAGTAACGAGCGCAATCAGCCCCAGCATTTT.

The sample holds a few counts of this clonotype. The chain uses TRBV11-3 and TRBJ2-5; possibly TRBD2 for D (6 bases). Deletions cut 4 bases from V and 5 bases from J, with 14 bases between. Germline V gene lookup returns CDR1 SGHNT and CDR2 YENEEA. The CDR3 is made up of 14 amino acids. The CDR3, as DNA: TGTGCCAGCAGCTCTCGGGGGAAAACGGAGACCCAGTACTTC. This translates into CASSSRGKTETQYF.

The CDR3 loop is CSAPRGQGGTEAFF. The CDR3 region has the DNA TGCAGCGCCCCGAGAGGACAGGGGGGTACTGAAGCTTTCTTT. The chain has TRBV29-1 and TRBJ1-1; 10 positions match TRBD1. The germline V gene encodes CDR1 SQVTM and CDR2 ANQGSEA. The CDR3 length is 14 residues. The J segment lost 5 bases and the V segment lost 7 bases, leaving 10 bases of the junction unmatched.

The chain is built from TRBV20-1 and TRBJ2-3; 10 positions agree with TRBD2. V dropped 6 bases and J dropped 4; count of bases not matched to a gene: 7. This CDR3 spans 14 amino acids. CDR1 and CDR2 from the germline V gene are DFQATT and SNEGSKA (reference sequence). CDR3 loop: CSASGLAWADTQYF. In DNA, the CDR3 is TGCAGTGCGTCGGGACTAGCGTGGGCAGATACGCAGTATTTT.

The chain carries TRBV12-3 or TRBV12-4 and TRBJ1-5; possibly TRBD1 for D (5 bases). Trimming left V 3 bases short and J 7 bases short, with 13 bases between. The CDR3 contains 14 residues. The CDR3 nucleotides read TGTGCCAGCAGTTTGCAGGGTCTGAGACAGCCCCAGCATTTT. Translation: CASSLQGLRQPQHF.

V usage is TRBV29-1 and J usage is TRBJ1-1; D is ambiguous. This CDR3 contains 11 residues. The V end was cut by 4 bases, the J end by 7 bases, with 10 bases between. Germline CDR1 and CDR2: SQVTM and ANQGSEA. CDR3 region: CSVVAALEAFF. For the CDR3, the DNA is TGCAGCGTTGTGGCGGCCCTTGAAGCTTTCTTT.

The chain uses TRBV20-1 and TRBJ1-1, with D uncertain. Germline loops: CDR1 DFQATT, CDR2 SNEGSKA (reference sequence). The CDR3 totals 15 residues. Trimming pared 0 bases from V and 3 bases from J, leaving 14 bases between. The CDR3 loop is CSARDSGRIDTEAFF. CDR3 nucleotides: TGCAGTGCTAGAGATTCGGGCAGGATCGACACTGAAGCTTTCTTT.

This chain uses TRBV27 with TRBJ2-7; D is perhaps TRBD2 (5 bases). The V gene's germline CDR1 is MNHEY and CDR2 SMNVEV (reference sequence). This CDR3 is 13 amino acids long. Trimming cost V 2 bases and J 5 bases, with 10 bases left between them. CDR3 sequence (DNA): TGTGCCAGCAGTTTAACTAGGACGGACGAGCAGTACTTC. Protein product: CASSLTRTDEQYF.

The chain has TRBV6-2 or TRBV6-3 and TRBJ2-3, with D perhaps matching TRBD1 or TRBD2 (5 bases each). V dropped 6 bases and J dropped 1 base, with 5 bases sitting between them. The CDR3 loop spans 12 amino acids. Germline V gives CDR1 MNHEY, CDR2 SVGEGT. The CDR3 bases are TGTGCCAGCAGGGGGGGCACAGATACGCAGTATTTT. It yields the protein CASRGGTDTQYF.

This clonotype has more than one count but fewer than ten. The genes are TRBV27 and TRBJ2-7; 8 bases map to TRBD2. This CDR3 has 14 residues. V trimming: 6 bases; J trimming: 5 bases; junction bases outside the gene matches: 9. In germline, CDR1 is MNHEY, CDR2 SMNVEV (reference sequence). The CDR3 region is CASRNSGEVDEQYF. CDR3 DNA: TGTGCCAGCAGAAATAGCGGGGAGGTCGACGAGCAGTACTTC.

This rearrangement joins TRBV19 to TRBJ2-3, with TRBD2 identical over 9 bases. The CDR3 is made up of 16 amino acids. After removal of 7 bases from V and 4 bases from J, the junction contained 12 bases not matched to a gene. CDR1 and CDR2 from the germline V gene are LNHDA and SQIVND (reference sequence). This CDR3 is CASTLGSGSPPDTQYF. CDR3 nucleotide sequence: TGTGCCAGTACCTTGGGTAGCGGGAGCCCGCCAGATACGCAGTATTTT.

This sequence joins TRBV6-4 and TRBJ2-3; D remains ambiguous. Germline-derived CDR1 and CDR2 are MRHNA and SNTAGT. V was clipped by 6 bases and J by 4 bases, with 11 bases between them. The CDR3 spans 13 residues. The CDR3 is CASSATSADTQYF. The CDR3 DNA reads TGTGCCAGCAGCGCGACCTCGGCAGATACGCAGTATTTT.

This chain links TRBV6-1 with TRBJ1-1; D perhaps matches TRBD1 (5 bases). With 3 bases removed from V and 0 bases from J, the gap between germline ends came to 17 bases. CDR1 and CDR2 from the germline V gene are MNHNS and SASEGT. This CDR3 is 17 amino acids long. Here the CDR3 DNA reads TGTGCCAGCAGTGAGGGACCCGCCCGGTTGATGAACACTGAAGCTTTCTTT. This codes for CASSEGPARLMNTEAFF.

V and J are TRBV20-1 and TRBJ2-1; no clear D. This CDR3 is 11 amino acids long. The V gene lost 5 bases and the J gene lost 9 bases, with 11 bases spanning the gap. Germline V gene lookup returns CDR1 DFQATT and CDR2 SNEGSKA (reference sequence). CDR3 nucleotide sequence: TGCAGTGCTGAAGCAGAACCTGAGCAGTTCTTC. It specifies CSAEAEPEQFF.

The chain's CDR3 is CASSLGARNSPLHF. The CDR3 DNA is TGTGCCAGCAGCTTAGGGGCTAGGAATTCACCCCTCCACTTT. The chain combines TRBV7-9 with TRBJ1-6, with D unresolved. Deletions cut 1 base from V and 7 bases from J, with 8 bases between. The germline V gene encodes CDR1 SEHNR and CDR2 FQNEAQ (reference sequence). The CDR3 contains 14 residues.